This TCR beta chain derives from a study of cytomegalovirus exposure and HLA in healthy donors. Points from the study as a whole: Most subjects had HLA-A and HLA-B alleles reportedly predicted accurately by TCR beta sequences. Reportedly, a later analysis found an Asian-associated ancestry cluster had fewer N-insertions than the approximately 670-donor mean. By HLA locus, TCR association rates varied in a later analysis, with DRB1 showing the most and HLA-C the fewest.

Samples came from healthy bone marrow donors. The PCR made use of 60 Vbeta and 13 Jbeta primers. Only in-frame clones appear in the TCRdb table, and some are missing; sequencing was by immunoSEQ multiplex PCR. This table has roughly 170,000 clones, more than 80% appearing once. Remarks on this clone: Antigen specificity is unknown.

This TCR was recovered from a woman between 18 and 29 years old in good health and CMV-seronegative. Sequences were obtained from PBMCs.

CDR3 DNA: TGTGCCAGCAGTGAGAGGCAGGGGGCGGGAGAGACCCAGTACTTC. Its protein is CASSERQGAGETQYF. The genes are TRBV25-1 and TRBJ2-5; 8 nucleotides agree with TRBD1. CDR1 is MGHDK, CDR2 SYGVNS, per germline. There are 15 residues in the CDR3. The junction had 7 bases not matched to a gene; V was cut back by 3 bases and J by 4 bases.